These 13 T cell receptor beta chains came from one sample sequenced in a study of T-cell memory formation after mild COVID-19. TCRdb passed the 5' RACE reads through MiXCR, listing each CDR3 protein once. The sample has around 510,000 distinct CDR3 sequences, less than 25% seen once; the top ten hold approximately 8%. Sequenced material: PBMCs or a T cell subset sorted from them (not recorded which). The receptors here all came from an adult woman who had mild COVID-19 (a few samples of this study predate the infection). Cell type and time point are not known.

This chain connects TRBV7-3 to TRBJ1-6; D gene uncertain. CDR3 length: 14 residues. Trimming removed 4 bases from V and 7 bases from J, with 11 bases in between. The germline CDR1 and CDR2 sequences are SGHTA and FQGTGA. CDR3 protein: CASSSGKPNSPLHF. The CDR3 DNA is TGTGCCAGCAGCTCCGGGAAGCCGAATTCACCCCTCCACTTT.

This clonotype was detected a few times. CDR3 protein: CASSPTGTGAAGNQPQHF. In nucleotides, the CDR3 is TGTGCCAGCTCACCAACCGGGACAGGGGCCGCCGGCAATCAGCCCCAGCATTTT. The chain has TRBV18 and TRBJ1-5; 10 bases are a match to TRBD1. V shed 2 bases and J 2 bases; nucleotides not matched to a gene: 9. This CDR3 has 18 amino acids. The germline V gene has CDR1 KGHSH and CDR2 LQKENI.

This chain uses TRBV5-1 with TRBJ1-1, with 7 bases matching TRBD1. Germline-derived CDR1 and CDR2 are SGHRS and YFSETQ. The CDR3 is 14 amino acids. The V gene end was trimmed by 6 bases and the J gene end by 5 bases; junction bases not matched to a gene: 10. DNA for the CDR3: TGCGCCAGCACAGGAGGGGGCCCGGTTACTGAAGCTTTCTTT. The encoded protein is CASTGGGPVTEAFF.

V and J are TRBV2 and TRBJ2-7, with unresolved D. V was trimmed by 7 bases and J by 0 bases, leaving 13 bases between them. In germline, CDR1 is SNHLY, CDR2 FYNNEI. This CDR3 spans 14 amino acids. The CDR3 loop is CASNDGGSSYEQYF. The CDR3 nucleotides read TGTGCCAGCAATGACGGTGGCAGCTCCTACGAGCAGTACTTC.

The gene calls are TRBV4-2 and TRBJ2-7, with D perhaps matching TRBD1 (6 bases). Germline-derived CDR1 and CDR2 are LGHNA and YNFKEQ. This CDR3 spans 16 amino acids. Trimming left V 4 bases short and J 3 bases short, with 19 bases between. The CDR3 region has the DNA TGTGCCAGCAGCCCCCTCGGGTCAGGGGCAAACTACGAGCAGTACTTC. It specifies CASSPLGSGANYEQYF.

This clonotype was observed at least ten times. In DNA form, the CDR3 reads TGTGCCAGCAGCCCCGGGACAGATACCTACGAGCAGTACTTC. It codes for CASSPGTDTYEQYF. The chain carries TRBV3-1 and TRBJ2-7; 7 nucleotides agree with TRBD1. This CDR3 contains 14 residues. Germline values: CDR1 LGHDT, CDR2 YNNKEL (reference sequence). V was pared by 4 bases and J by 2 bases, with 5 bases of the junction left unmatched.

The chain recombines TRBV4-3 with TRBJ2-1; 13 nucleotides match TRBD2. CDR1 and CDR2 (germline): LGHNA, YSLEER. Trimming at V came to 0 bases and at J to 3 bases, leaving 8 bases not matched to a gene. CDR3 length equals 19 residues. CDR3 loop: CASSQELSGTSGIYNEQFF. Written as DNA, the CDR3 is TGCGCCAGCAGCCAAGAGCTTTCCGGGACTAGCGGGATCTACAATGAGCAGTTCTTC.

This clonotype was seen more than once but under ten times. The V call is TRBV7-8, the J call TRBJ1-1; TRBD1 matches at 7 bases. From germline, CDR1 is SGHVS and CDR2 FQNEAQ. The CDR3 totals 15 residues. V dropped 5 bases and J dropped 0; count of bases not matched to a gene: 6. CDR3 DNA: TGTGCCAGCAGCCCGACAGGGATGATGAACACTGAAGCTTTCTTT. Its translation: CASSPTGMMNTEAFF.

The chain is built from TRBV7-9 and TRBJ1-1; D is ambiguous. Trimming removed 1 base from V and 4 bases from J, with 7 bases in between. The length of the CDR3 is 13 residues. CDR1 SEHNR and CDR2 FQNEAQ come from the germline V gene (reference sequence). In DNA, the CDR3 is TGTGCCAGCAGCTTAGGTCCGGTCACTGAAGCTTTCTTT. It is translated as CASSLGPVTEAFF.

This clonotype was observed a handful of times. This chain links TRBV23-1 with TRBJ2-1; 8 bases are shared with TRBD2. TRBV23-1 carries the ORF label, with uncertain function. The trim removed 2 bases at V and 7 bases at J, leaving 10 bases unmatched. There are 16 residues in the CDR3. CDR3 DNA sequence: TGCGCCAGCAGTCAAATGGCGGGAGGAAGTAAAAATGAGCAGTTCTTC. Protein: CASSQMAGGSKNEQFF.

The chain uses TRBV11-3 and TRBJ2-3; D may be TRBD2 (6 bases). This CDR3 is built from 13 residues. Germline V gives CDR1 SGHNT, CDR2 YENEEA. V was trimmed by 6 bases and J by 2 bases, leaving 9 bases between them. The CDR3 coding sequence is TGTGCCAGCAGGGCGGGACTCACAGATACGCAGTATTTT. Translating gives CASRAGLTDTQYF.

The rearrangement uses TRBV12-3 or TRBV12-4 and TRBJ2-3; 8 bases are shared with TRBD2. This CDR3 is 16 amino acids long. Unmatched junction bases numbered 7, after V lost 1 base and J lost 4 bases. As DNA, the CDR3 is TGTGCCAGCAGTTTAGAGAAAGCGGGAGCGTCAGATACGCAGTATTTT. This codes for CASSLEKAGASDTQYF.

This clonotype has a count of ten or more. The gene calls are TRBV5-5 and TRBJ2-3; D possibly matches TRBD1 or TRBD2 (5 bases each). V was clipped by 1 base and J by 6 bases, with 15 bases between them. This CDR3 region has 15 residues. From germline, CDR1 is SGHKS and CDR2 YYEKEE (reference sequence). Here the CDR3 reads CASSLTGGTQDTQYF. In DNA, the CDR3 is TGTGCCAGCAGCTTGACAGGTGGGACCCAGGATACGCAGTATTTT.